Below are 26 T cell receptor beta chains sequenced from a single sample in a study of T cell responses to AZD1222 COVID-19 vaccine. The table came from immunoSEQ multiplex PCR; TCRdb's copy has only in-frame clones and leaves some out. The sample lists roughly 65,000 clones, over 80% occurring once. The sample was peripheral blood, taken 28 days after the second AZD1222 dose. These receptors originate from an adult who received the AZD1222 COVID-19 vaccine.

The V call is TRBV11-3, the J call TRBJ1-2; 8 positions agree with TRBD1. The CDR3 has 14 amino acids. Germline V lookup: CDR1 SGHNT, CDR2 YENEEA. Trimming cost V 6 bases and J 2 bases; bases outside gene matches: 5. The DNA for the CDR3 is TGTGCCAGCAGTTCCCGGACAGGGAACTATGGCTACACCTTC. Protein product: CASSSRTGNYGYTF.

The J gene is TRBJ2-3, the V gene TRBV9, with D perhaps TRBD1 (6 bases). This CDR3 is 15 amino acids long. With 3 bases removed from V and 0 bases from J, the gap between germline ends came to 11 bases. Germline V lookup: CDR1 SGDLS, CDR2 YYNGEE. Written as DNA, the CDR3 is TGTGCCAGCAGCGCCTTACAGGGCAGCACAGATACGCAGTATTTT. Translation: CASSALQGSTDTQYF.

The rearrangement links TRBV2 to TRBJ1-4, with D uncertain. Germline V gives CDR1 SNHLY, CDR2 FYNNEI. Trimming cost V 2 bases and J 8 bases, with 9 bases left between them. This CDR3 is built from 13 residues. CDR3 bases: TGTGCCAGCAGTGAACGGATAGGGGAAAAACTGTTTTTT. Translating gives CASSERIGEKLFF.

The chain is built from TRBV5-5 and TRBJ1-1; tentative D call: TRBD1 (5 bases). Germline CDR1 reads SGHKS; CDR2 reads YYEKEE (reference sequence). V was cut by 0 bases and J by 1 base, with 10 bases left in between. The CDR3 extends over 15 amino acids. The CDR3 loop reads CASSLVFGGNTEAFF. CDR3 nucleotides: TGTGCCAGCAGCTTGGTCTTCGGGGGGAACACTGAAGCTTTCTTT.

Only a few counts were recorded for this clone. This chain joins TRBV27 and TRBJ1-4; unclear D gene. Trimming stripped 1 base from V and 6 bases from J, with 6 bases between. Germline CDR1 reads MNHEY; CDR2 reads SMNVEV (reference sequence). The CDR3 spans 13 residues. CDR3 in DNA: TGTGCCAGCAGTTTATACCAGGATGAAAAACTGTTTTTT. It translates to CASSLYQDEKLFF.

A remark on this clone: A much larger clone sits a single nucleotide away, making a read error possible. The chain links TRBV5-5 to TRBJ1-1; no clear D. Germline-derived CDR1 and CDR2 are SGHKS and YYEKEE (reference sequence). V lost 0 bases to trimming and J lost 0 bases, with 3 bases between them. The CDR3 has 13 amino acids. CDR3 residues: CASSLGVNTEAFF. CDR3 DNA: TGTGCCAGCAGCTTGGGAGTGAACACTGAAGCTTTCTTT.

The rearrangement uses TRBV5-1 and TRBJ2-1, with TRBD2 matching 12 bases. Germline CDR1 reads SGHRS; CDR2 reads YFSETQ. The CDR3 is 16 residues long. With 2 bases clipped from V and 4 bases from J, the junction kept 4 bases outside the gene matches. CDR3 sequence (DNA): TGCGCCAGCAGCTTAGGGACTAGCGGGCCTTACAATGAGCAGTTCTTC. Its protein product is CASSLGTSGPYNEQFF.

The rearrangement uses TRBV7-9 and TRBJ1-5; maybe TRBD1 (5 bases). CDR3 length: 15 residues. V lost 1 base to trimming and J lost 3 bases, with 10 bases between them. Germline CDR1 is SEHNR and CDR2 is FQNEAQ (reference sequence). CDR3 nucleotides: TGTGCCAGCAGCTTAGGAGGGGTCCTCAATCAGCCCCAGCATTTT. Amino acids: CASSLGGVLNQPQHF.

V and J are TRBV30 and TRBJ1-3; no definite D call. In germline, CDR1 is GTSNPN, CDR2 SVGIG (reference sequence). V shed 4 bases and J shed 0 bases, with 16 bases lying between them. CDR3 size: 16 residues. CDR3 in amino acids: CAWTPSGSYSGNTIYF. The CDR3 coding sequence is TGTGCCTGGACCCCCTCAGGATCCTACTCTGGAAACACCATATATTTT. The whole variable domain, remainder taken from reference TRBV30 and TRBJ1-3, is SQTIHQWPATLVQPVGSPLSLECTVEGTSNPNLYWYRQAAGRGLQLLFYSVGIGQISSEVPQNLSASRPQDRQFILSSKKLLLSDSGFYLCAWTPSGSYSGNTIYFGEGSWLTVV.

This sequence joins TRBV6-5 and TRBJ1-1, with D unclear. Trimming took off 5 bases at V and 0 bases at J, with 10 bases between the two ends. Germline V gene lookup returns CDR1 MNHEY and CDR2 SVGAGI. CDR3 length: 14 residues. Here the CDR3 DNA reads TGTGCCAGCAGTCCCTCGAGCATGAACACTGAAGCTTTCTTT. Translating it yields CASSPSSMNTEAFF.

The chain carries TRBV24-1 and TRBJ2-2; no clear D gene. The CDR3 sequence is 12 residues long. Germline assignment: CDR1 KGHDR and CDR2 SFDVKD. The germline V and J ends were trimmed by 7 bases and 5 bases, with 7 bases remaining between them. For the CDR3, the DNA is TGTGCCACCAGCCGTATAACCGGGGAGCTGTTTTTT. Residues: CATSRITGELFF.

This sequence joins TRBV6-2 or TRBV6-3 and TRBJ2-2; 8 nucleotides match TRBD2. The CDR3 loop spans 16 amino acids. Germline CDR1 and CDR2: MNHEY and SVGEGT. The trim removed 2 bases at V and 7 bases at J, leaving 9 bases unmatched. The CDR3 spells CASSYVGGGSVGELFF. The CDR3 coding sequence is TGTGCCAGCAGTTACGTCGGCGGGGGGTCGGTCGGGGAGCTGTTTTTT.

This chain connects TRBV5-4 to TRBJ1-3; D may be TRBD1 (5 bases). V was pared by 0 bases and J by 2 bases, with 9 bases between. The length of the CDR3 is 15 residues. Looked up from germline, CDR1 is SGHNT and CDR2 is YYREEE (reference sequence). CDR3 in amino acids: CASSLGDSAGNTIYF. CDR3 coding DNA: TGTGCCAGCAGCTTGGGGGACTCGGCTGGAAACACCATATATTTT.

This chain joins TRBV2 and TRBJ1-2; D is possibly TRBD1 (5 bases). The V end was cut by 2 bases, the J end by 4 bases, with 14 bases between. The CDR3 runs to 15 residues. CDR1 and CDR2 from the germline V gene are SNHLY and FYNNEI. The DNA for the CDR3 is TGTGCCAGCAGTGAATCAGGGCAGGGAAGCTATGGCTACACCTTC. This gives the protein CASSESGQGSYGYTF.

This clone showed up just a few times. The genes are TRBV19 and TRBJ2-7, with TRBD2 matching 12 bases. This CDR3 is built from 18 residues. CDR1 and CDR2 from the germline V gene are LNHDA and SQIVND (reference sequence). V shed 4 bases, J shed 1 base, and the junction held 11 bases outside the gene matches. CDR3 region: CASSKKAGTSGSSYEQYF. CDR3 sequence (DNA): TGTGCCAGTAGTAAAAAAGCCGGGACTAGCGGGTCATCCTACGAGCAGTACTTC.

This clone was seen a handful of times. The chain uses TRBV4-1 and TRBJ1-2, with a tentative D call TRBD1 (6 bases). V shed 0 bases and J shed 2 bases, with 10 bases lying between them. The CDR3 sequence is 15 residues long. Germline-derived CDR1 and CDR2 are MGHRA and YSYEKL. Here the CDR3 DNA reads TGCGCCAGCAGCCAAGAACAGGGTGCGAACTATGGCTACACCTTC. Residues: CASSQEQGANYGYTF.

Points on this clone: One end of the junction is discordant with germline, which a read error may explain. The chain is built from TRBV24-1 and TRBJ2-1; 8 nucleotides match TRBD2. CDR3 size: 13 residues. Germline V gene sequence: CDR1 KGHDR, CDR2 SFDVKD. CDR3 sequence (DNA): TGTGCCACCAGTGGGGCAGCGGGAGAAGAAAGGATCTTC. As protein: CATSGAAGEERIF.

V and J are TRBV5-1 and TRBJ2-7; possibly TRBD1 or TRBD2 for D (6 bases each). V was shortened by 1 base and J by 3 bases, with 11 bases between the two germline ends. CDR1 SGHRS and CDR2 YFSETQ come from the germline V gene. The CDR3 has 14 amino acids. CDR3 amino acids: CASSLQEGGYEQYF. Written as DNA, the CDR3 is TGCGCCAGCAGCTTGCAGGAGGGGGGCTACGAGCAGTACTTC.

The V and J genes are TRBV12-3 or TRBV12-4 and TRBJ1-2; 7 bases fit TRBD1. The V and J ends lost 2 bases and 8 bases, in that order; junction bases with no gene match: 5. This CDR3 region has 13 residues. CDR3 nucleotide sequence: TGTGCCAGCAGTTTAAATATGGACAGGGGCTACACCTTC. Its protein is CASSLNMDRGYTF.

The V call is TRBV5-1, the J call TRBJ1-3; the D gene is possibly TRBD1 (6 bases). The germline gives CDR1 SGHRS, CDR2 YFSETQ. The CDR3 totals 15 residues. V gave up 4 bases and J gave up 4 bases, with 15 bases separating them. In DNA, the CDR3 is TGCGCCAGCAGCCCCGCCAACAGGGCGGGAAACACCATATATTTT. Its protein product is CASSPANRAGNTIYF.

This sequence joins TRBV21-1 and TRBJ2-6; whether TRBD1, the table's D call, matches the DNA was not checked. TRBV21-1 is annotated as a pseudogene. The CDR3 consists of 16 residues. The CDR3 coding sequence is TGTGCCAGCAGCAATTCGGACAGCTCTGGGGCCAACGTCCTGACTTTC. Protein: CASSNSDSSGANVLTF.

The chain couples TRBV20-1 to TRBJ2-2, with a tentative D call TRBD1 (6 bases). CDR1 is DFQATT and CDR2 is SNEGSKA in the germline V gene (reference sequence). The CDR3 is made up of 14 amino acids. V lost 3 bases and J 6 bases, leaving 14 bases between the germline ends. The CDR3 DNA is TGCAGTGCTAGTCCAGGGGCACGTCCCGGGGAGCTGTTTTTT. Protein sequence: CSASPGARPGELFF.

The chain employs TRBV10-3 and TRBJ2-3, with unresolved D. Between the trimmed V and J ends, which lost 8 bases and 4 bases, there was a span of 7 bases. From germline, CDR1 is ENHRY and CDR2 SYGVKD. The CDR3 is 11 residues long. The CDR3 loop is CAIGSPDTQYF. The DNA of the CDR3 is TGTGCCATCGGGTCCCCAGATACGCAGTATTTT.

This chain links TRBV7-9 with TRBJ1-4, with 11 bases fitting TRBD1. Germline trimming cut 8 bases from V and 2 bases from J; bases unmatched to any gene: 4. Germline CDR1 is SEHNR and CDR2 is FQNEAQ (reference sequence). CDR3 length: 15 residues. CDR3: CASLDRGLTNEKLFF. The CDR3 DNA reads as TGTGCCAGCCTGGACAGGGGGCTGACTAATGAAAAACTGTTTTTT.

This clone was recorded once. J is TRBJ2-3 and V is TRBV2; the match to TRBD1 covers 9 bases. J was trimmed by 1 base and V by 6 bases; bases with no gene match: 5. This CDR3 has 15 amino acids. CDR1 and CDR2 from the germline V gene are SNHLY and FYNNEI. The CDR3 protein is CASSGDRVGTDTQYF. CDR3 nucleotides: TGTGCCAGCAGCGGGGACAGGGTTGGCACAGATACGCAGTATTTT.

The chain links TRBV11-3 to TRBJ2-1; 8 positions agree with TRBD2. CDR3 length: 15 residues. Germline CDR1 reads SGHNT; CDR2 reads YENEEA. With 4 bases clipped from V and 6 bases from J, the junction kept 8 bases outside the gene matches. CDR3 coding DNA: TGTGCCAGCAGCTCCCAGATCGCGGGGGGCAATGAGCAGTTCTTC. Translation: CASSSQIAGGNEQFF.